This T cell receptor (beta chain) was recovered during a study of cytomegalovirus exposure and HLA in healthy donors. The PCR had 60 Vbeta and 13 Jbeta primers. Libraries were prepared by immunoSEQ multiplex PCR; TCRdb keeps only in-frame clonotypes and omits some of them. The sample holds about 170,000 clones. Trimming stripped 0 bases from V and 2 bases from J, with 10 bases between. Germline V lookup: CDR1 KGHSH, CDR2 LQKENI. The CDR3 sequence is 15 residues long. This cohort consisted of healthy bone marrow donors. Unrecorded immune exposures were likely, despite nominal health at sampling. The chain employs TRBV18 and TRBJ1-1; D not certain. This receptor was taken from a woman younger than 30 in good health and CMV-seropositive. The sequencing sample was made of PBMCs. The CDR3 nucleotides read TGTGCCAGCTCACCACCGGGAGGGATTAACACTGAAGCTTTCTTT. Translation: CASSPPGGINTEAFF.